These 21 T cell receptor beta chains were all obtained from the same sample, sequenced in a study of blood T cells in healthy people across ages. A second about 7 to 11 cycle PCR used barcoded and J-beta primers. TCRdb re-derived calls from the 5' RACE reads in MiXCR, one entry per CDR3 protein. This table holds about 1 million distinct CDR3 sequences, 40% to 55% found once. Source material: blood. These receptors were taken from a woman in her sixties in good health.

The chain carries TRBV27 and TRBJ2-3; 9 positions match TRBD1. V lost 7 bases to trimming and J lost 3 bases; unmatched junction nucleotides: 2. The CDR3 covers 13 residues. Germline V lookup: CDR1 MNHEY, CDR2 SMNVEV (reference sequence). The CDR3: CASKGTGTDTQYF. The CDR3 DNA reads as TGTGCCAGCAAGGGGACAGGGACAGATACGCAGTATTTT.

This chain connects TRBV27 to TRBJ1-1; no reliable D call. The CDR3 extends over 15 amino acids. Trimming removed 5 bases at V and 3 bases at J, with 16 bases between. Germline CDR1 reads MNHEY; CDR2 reads SMNVEV (reference sequence). The CDR3 region has the DNA TGTGCCAGCAGTCTAGTGGGTTTTCGGGACACTGAAGCTTTCTTT. It specifies CASSLVGFRDTEAFF.

The CDR3 DNA reads TGTGCCAGCAGTTTAATCCTAGGGACAGGGGATCAGCCCCAGCATTTT. Translation: CASSLILGTGDQPQHF. V gene TRBV27 combines with J gene TRBJ1-5, with TRBD1 identical over 10 bases. J was trimmed by 5 bases and V by 2 bases; bases with no gene match: 6. Germline-derived CDR1 and CDR2 are MNHEY and SMNVEV (reference sequence). The CDR3 is made up of 16 amino acids.

The chain employs TRBV14 and TRBJ1-2; D is unresolved. This CDR3 is built from 13 residues. CDR1 and CDR2 (germline): SGHDN, FVKESK. The V end was cut by 5 bases, the J end by 4 bases, with 11 bases between. CDR3 coding DNA: TGTGCCAGCAGCGAGGTCCTAGCCTATGGCTACACCTTC. Encoded protein: CASSEVLAYGYTF.

The rearrangement joins TRBV7-9 to TRBJ1-1; unclear D gene. The CDR3 extends over 12 amino acids. V shed 6 bases and J shed 2 bases, with 7 bases lying between them. The germline V gene has CDR1 SEHNR and CDR2 FQNEAQ (reference sequence). The CDR3 sequence is CASSSYNTEAFF. The CDR3 DNA sequence: TGTGCCAGCAGTTCCTACAACACTGAAGCTTTCTTT.

The chain has TRBV12-3 or TRBV12-4 and TRBJ2-5; a possible D gene is TRBD1 (5 bases). The V gene lost 4 bases and the J gene lost 9 bases, with 12 bases spanning the gap. CDR3 length: 12 residues. CDR3 DNA sequence: TGTGCCAGCAGTTATGGGGCACAGGCCCAGTACTTC. Its protein is CASSYGAQAQYF.

This sequence joins TRBV6-6 and TRBJ2-5; TRBD2 agrees at 9 bases. V was clipped by 2 bases and J by 5 bases; unmatched bases: 3. The V gene's germline CDR1 is MNHNY and CDR2 SVGAGI (reference sequence). This CDR3 has 14 residues. The CDR3: CASSYKAGGETQYF. The CDR3 nucleotides are TGTGCCAGCAGTTACAAGGCGGGAGGGGAGACCCAGTACTTC.

This clonotype was seen only a few times. This rearrangement joins TRBV6-4 to TRBJ2-7; D is ambiguous. V gave up 8 bases and J gave up 6 bases, with 5 bases separating them. The CDR3 loop spans 9 amino acids. CDR1 is MRHNA and CDR2 is SNTAGT in the germline V gene. DNA of the CDR3: TGTGCCAGCCCGTGCGAGCAGTACTTC. Its protein product is CASPCEQYF.

J is TRBJ1-6 and V is TRBV10-3; 7 bases are a match to TRBD1. Trimming took 8 bases from V and 6 from J; bases not matched to a gene: 1. CDR1 is ENHRY and CDR2 is SYGVKD in the germline V gene. The CDR3 contains 12 residues. This CDR3 reads CAIGTANSPLHF. The CDR3 bases are TGTGCCATCGGGACAGCTAATTCACCCCTCCACTTT.

This clonotype was detected only a few times. The genes are TRBV20-1 and TRBJ2-3; 7 bases are a match to TRBD2. V dropped 1 base and J dropped 3; count of bases not matched to a gene: 7. Germline assignment: CDR1 DFQATT and CDR2 SNEGSKA (reference sequence). CDR3 size: 15 residues. The chain's CDR3 is CSARGYGGVTDTQYF. CDR3 nucleotide sequence: TGCAGTGCTAGAGGTTATGGGGGGGTGACAGATACGCAGTATTTT.

This chain uses TRBV6-5 with TRBJ2-5; 9 bases are a match to TRBD2. Matching the DNA end better, TRBJ2-7 makes the J call doubtful. Germline CDR1 reads MNHEY; CDR2 reads SVGAGI. The CDR3 runs 16 residues. The CDR3 nucleotides are TGTGCCAGCAGCCACCGGGCGGCGGGAGGGCGACACGAGCAGTACTTC. Translating it yields CASSHRAAGGRHEQYF.

This chain uses TRBV30 with TRBJ1-2; D remains ambiguous. Per germline, CDR1 GTSNPN and CDR2 SVGIG (reference sequence). Trimming stripped 4 bases from V and 1 base from J, with 10 bases between. The CDR3 runs to 13 residues. CDR3 loop: CAWKGGFNYGYTF. CDR3 DNA sequence: TGTGCCTGGAAGGGCGGCTTTAACTATGGCTACACCTTC. The complete variable domain, with remaining parts taken from reference TRBV30 and TRBJ1-2, reads SQTIHQWPATLVQPVGSPLSLECTVEGTSNPNLYWYRQAAGRGLQLLFYSVGIGQISSEVPQNLSASRPQDRQFILSSKKLLLSDSGFYLCAWKGGFNYGYTFGSGTRLTVV.

V gene TRBV20-1 combines with J gene TRBJ2-3; 7 bases are shared with TRBD1. Germline V lookup: CDR1 DFQATT, CDR2 SNEGSKA (reference sequence). Trimming removed 0 bases from V and 5 bases from J; junction bases left unmatched: 17. This CDR3 has 18 residues. The CDR3 nucleotides read TGCAGTGCTAGAGACGGGATCCTGACAGGGACCCTCAGAGATACGCAGTATTTT. Its translation is CSARDGILTGTLRDTQYF.

The gene calls are TRBV7-3 and TRBJ2-5; TRBD2 matches 10 bases. Germline V CDR1 and CDR2: SGHTA, FQGTGA. The CDR3 has 15 residues. V dropped 3 bases and J dropped 2; count of bases not matched to a gene: 3. The CDR3 reads CASSFLAGEQETQYF. CDR3 DNA sequence: TGTGCCAGCAGCTTTCTAGCGGGGGAACAAGAGACCCAGTACTTC.

J is TRBJ2-1 and V is TRBV15; D call uncertain. This CDR3 region has 16 residues. The V gene's germline CDR1 is LNHNV and CDR2 YYDKDF (reference sequence). Trimming pared 0 bases from V and 0 bases from J, leaving 9 bases between. CDR3 DNA: TGTGCCACCAGCAGAGATCAGGTTAGCTCCTACAATGAGCAGTTCTTC. Amino acids: CATSRDQVSSYNEQFF.

The rearrangement joins TRBV20-1 to TRBJ1-2; D may be TRBD1 (5 bases). The CDR3 length is 14 residues. V was clipped by 3 bases and J by 0 bases, with 11 bases between them. Germline loops: CDR1 DFQATT, CDR2 SNEGSKA (reference sequence). The CDR3 protein is CSASREETNYGYTF. The CDR3 nucleotides read TGCAGTGCTAGCAGGGAAGAGACTAACTATGGCTACACCTTC.

This clonotype was counted a few times. This chain links TRBV28 with TRBJ2-7; 10 nucleotides align to TRBD2. The germline V gene encodes CDR1 MDHEN and CDR2 SYDVKM. The junction had 7 bases not matched to a gene; V was cut back by 7 bases and J by 1 base. CDR3 size: 15 residues. The CDR3 sequence is CASKSSGSISYEQYF. The CDR3 bases are TGTGCCAGCAAGTCTAGCGGGAGTATATCCTACGAGCAGTACTTC.

Only a few counts were recorded for this clonotype. The rearrangement uses TRBV4-3 and TRBJ2-6; D is perhaps TRBD2 (5 bases). CDR1 is LGHNA and CDR2 is YSLEER in the germline V gene. V shed 6 bases and J shed 2 bases, with 8 bases lying between them. This CDR3 has 14 residues. The CDR3 DNA reads TGCGCCAGCAGAGAGGGAGCTGGGGCCAACGTCCTGACTTTC. Translated, it gives CASREGAGANVLTF.

This clonotype has a count of ten or more. A much larger clone differs by one base, so this may be a read error. The chain carries TRBV29-1 and TRBJ2-3, with 8 bases matching TRBD2. Looked up from germline, CDR1 is SQVTM and CDR2 is ANQGSEA. CDR3 length: 14 amino acids. The junction had 10 bases not matched to a gene; V was cut back by 3 bases and J by 8 bases. CDR3 bases: TGCAGCGTTGACCGACGAGCGGGAGTAGTTACGCAGTATTTT. Translated: CSVDRRAGVVTQYF.

This clonotype showed up just a few times. This chain uses TRBV20-1 with TRBJ1-2, with 7 bases aligning to TRBD1. The V segment lost 6 bases and the J segment 5 bases; nucleotides outside the gene matches: 9. CDR1 and CDR2 from the germline V gene are DFQATT and SNEGSKA (reference sequence). CDR3 length: 13 amino acids. The CDR3 DNA reads as TGCAGTGCCGAGGACAGGATCGGGTATGGCTACACCTTC. Translation: CSAEDRIGYGYTF.

The chain recombines TRBV5-6 with TRBJ2-5; possibly TRBD2 for D (5 bases). In germline, CDR1 is SGHDT, CDR2 YYEEEE. V lost 3 bases and J lost 11, with 23 bases in between. This CDR3 is built from 15 residues. For the CDR3, the DNA is TGTGCCAGCAGCTCAGGACTGAGTCGTGGAGATGAGCAGTACTTC. The encoded protein is CASSSGLSRGDEQYF.